Described below is a single TCR beta chain sequence and its context. Its antigen is currently unknown. The CDR3 contains 17 residues. V was pared by 6 bases and J by 6 bases, with 21 bases between. Germline V gene lookup returns CDR1 MNHNS and CDR2 SASEGT. Amplification of TCR beta CDR3 regions used RNA as the template. The HTBI set primed first-round TCR CDR3 RT-PCR. From the multiplex PCR reads, TCRdb called clonotypes with MiXCR, one entry per CDR3 protein. The sample includes 270,000 or so distinct CDR3 sequences, about 25% of them seen just once. The study based diagnoses on clinical symptoms, serum thyroxine and TRAb, thyroid ultrasound and orbital computed tomography. The data were taken from a study of T cells in Graves' hyperthyroidism and ophthalmopathy. Overall study findings and caveats: Appearing also in blood were most of the thyroid clonotypes expanded above 0.001. Separating ophthalmopathy from stable hyperthyroidism was achieved by a 13 V-J model. The model made its ophthalmopathy prediction, and onset followed a median approximately 6 months later.

This TCR derives from a man aged 35-49 years with Graves' hyperthyroidism that later progressed to Graves' ophthalmopathy. The sample was blood. The genes are TRBV6-1 and TRBJ2-6; perhaps TRBD2 as D (6 bases). The CDR3 spells CASSQGWGLGSANVLTF. As DNA, the CDR3 is TGTGCCAGCAGCCAAGGTTGGGGACTTGGATCGGCCAACGTCCTGACTTTC.